The clone carrying this T cell receptor beta chain was counted a single time. This record belongs to a study of OX40 agonist ivuxolimab in advanced cancers. About the research overall: Age averaged around 59 years (range about 23 to 80), and less than 85% were male.

CDR1 SGHVS and CDR2 FNYEAQ come from the germline V gene. After removal of 2 bases from V and 6 bases from J, the junction contained 9 bases not matched to a gene. The CDR3 runs to 15 residues. Sequencing was performed with immunoSEQ multiplex PCR; in TCRdb, only in-frame clones are kept and a portion is missing. The sample shows about 62,000 clones, around 80% of them seen only once. Sample: CD4+ or CD8+ T cells sorted from blood, taken in a trial of the OX40 agonist ivuxolimab. The chain joins TRBV7-6 to TRBJ2-7, with TRBD1 identical over 8 bases. The clonotype comes from an adult with an advanced solid tumor such as melanoma, head and neck, liver or kidney cancer. The CDR3 sequence: CASSLKLGQGAEQYF. The CDR3 DNA is TGTGCCAGCAGCTTAAAGCTAGGGCAGGGGGCCGAGCAGTACTTC.